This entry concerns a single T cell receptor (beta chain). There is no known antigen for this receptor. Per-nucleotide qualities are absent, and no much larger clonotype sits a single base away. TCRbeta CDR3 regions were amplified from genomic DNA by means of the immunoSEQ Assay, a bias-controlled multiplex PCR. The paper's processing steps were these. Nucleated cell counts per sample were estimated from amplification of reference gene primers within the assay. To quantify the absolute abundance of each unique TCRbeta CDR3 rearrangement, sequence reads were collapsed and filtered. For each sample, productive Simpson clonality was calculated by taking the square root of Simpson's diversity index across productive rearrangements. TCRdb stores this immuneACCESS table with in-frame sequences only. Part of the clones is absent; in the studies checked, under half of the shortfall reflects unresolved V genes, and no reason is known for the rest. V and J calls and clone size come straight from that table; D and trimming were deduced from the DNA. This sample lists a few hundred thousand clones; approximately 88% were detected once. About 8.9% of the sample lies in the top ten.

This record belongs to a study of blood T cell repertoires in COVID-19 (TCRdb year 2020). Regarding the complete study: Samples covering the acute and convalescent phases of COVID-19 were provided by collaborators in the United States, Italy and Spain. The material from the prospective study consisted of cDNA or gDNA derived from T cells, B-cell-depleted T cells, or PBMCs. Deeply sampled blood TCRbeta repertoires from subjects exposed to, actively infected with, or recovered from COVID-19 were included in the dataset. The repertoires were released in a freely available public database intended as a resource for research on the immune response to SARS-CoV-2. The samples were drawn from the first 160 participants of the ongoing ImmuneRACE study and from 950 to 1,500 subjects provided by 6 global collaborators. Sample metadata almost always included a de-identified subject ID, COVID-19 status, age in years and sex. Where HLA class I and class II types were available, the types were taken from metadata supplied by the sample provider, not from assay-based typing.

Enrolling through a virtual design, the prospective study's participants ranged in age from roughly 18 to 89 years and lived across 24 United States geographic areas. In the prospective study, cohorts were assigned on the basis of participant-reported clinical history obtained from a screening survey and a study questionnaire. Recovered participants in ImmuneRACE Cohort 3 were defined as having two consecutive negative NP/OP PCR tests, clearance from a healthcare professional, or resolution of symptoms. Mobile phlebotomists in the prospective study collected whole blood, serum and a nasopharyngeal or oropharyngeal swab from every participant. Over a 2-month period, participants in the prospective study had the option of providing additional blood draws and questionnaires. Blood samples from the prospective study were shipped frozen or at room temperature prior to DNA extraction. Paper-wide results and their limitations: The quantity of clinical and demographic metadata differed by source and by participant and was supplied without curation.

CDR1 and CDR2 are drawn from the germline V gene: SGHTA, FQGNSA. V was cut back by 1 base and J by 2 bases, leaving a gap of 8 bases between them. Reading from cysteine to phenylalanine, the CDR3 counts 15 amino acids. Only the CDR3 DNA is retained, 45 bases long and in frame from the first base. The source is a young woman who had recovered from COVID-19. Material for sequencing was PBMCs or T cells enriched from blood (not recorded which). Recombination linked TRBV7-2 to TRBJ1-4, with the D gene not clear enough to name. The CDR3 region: CASSLVVSTNEKLFF. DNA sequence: TGTGCCAGCAGCTTAGTTGTGTCTACTAATGAAAAACTGTTTTTT.